The rows below give T cell receptor beta chains drawn from one sample of a study of human T cells and chemical hapten exposure. TCRdb reprocessed the RACE reads via MiXCR and lists one record per CDR3 protein. The sample consists of about 110,000 distinct CDR3 sequences, 9% to 9.5% of them appearing once. The sample consisted of whole blood, taken in connection with sensitization to the hapten diphenylcyclopropenone (DPC). Source of these receptors: a woman aged 40 to 55 with alopecia areata. Some clones in this sample may be carry-over from other donors' samples. CDR3s include the opening cysteine and the closing phenylalanine or tryptophan. The D gene is left open where the match is weak. The listing skips clone size in some rows; elsewhere it reads once, few, many or a size class.

cdr3_nt,cdr3_aa,j_call,d_call,v_call,clone_size
TGTGCCAGCAGTGCCGGGACTAGCACCTACAATGAGCAGTTCTTC,CASSAGTSTYNEQFF,TRBJ2-1,TRBD2,TRBV12-3/TRBV12-4,many
TGTGCCAGCAGTCACGGAGTCAACACTGAAGCTTTCTTT,CASSHGVNTEAFF,TRBJ1-1,-,TRBV6-5,-
TGCGCCAGCAGCCACCTAGCGGGGGACACAGATACGCAGTATTTT,CASSHLAGDTDTQYF,TRBJ2-3,TRBD2,TRBV4-1,few
TGCGCCAGCAGTGAGGACGGGGGTACTGGAAACACCATATATTTT,CASSEDGGTGNTIYF,TRBJ1-3,-,TRBV10-2,many
TGTGCCAGCTCACCACCAACGGGGGGCTCCGAGCAGTACTTC,CASSPPTGGSEQYF,TRBJ2-7,-,TRBV18,many
TGTGCCAGCAGCTTAGTGGCAGCCTCTAGCACAGATACGCAGTATTTT,CASSLVAASSTDTQYF,TRBJ2-3,-,TRBV7-6,many
TGTGCCAGCAGACGACCGCCGGGACTAGCGGTGGACAATGAGCAGTTCTTC,CASRRPPGLAVDNEQFF,TRBJ2-1,TRBD2,TRBV27,few
TGTGCCATCAGCCAAGAAGTGGGACTAGCGGGGGTGGCGTCCTACAATGAGCAGTTCTTC,CAISQEVGLAGVASYNEQFF,TRBJ2-1,TRBD2,TRBV4-2,-
TGTGCCAGCAGTTTGGGACAGGGAATATTTGAGCAGTTCTTC,CASSLGQGIFEQFF,TRBJ2-1,TRBD1,TRBV12-3/TRBV12-4,many
TGTGCCAGCAGCCTCAGACTAGCGCGGACCGGGGAGCTGTTTTTT,CASSLRLARTGELFF,TRBJ2-2,TRBD2,TRBV4-2,-
TGTGCCAGCAGCTTTTCTAGCGGGGTATCCCAAGAGACCCAGTACTTC,CASSFSSGVSQETQYF,TRBJ2-5,TRBD2,TRBV7-2,many
TGTGCCAGCAGTGAACCGGACTTTAGCGGGGGGGCCAGATTGAAGTATTTT,CASSEPDFSGGARLKYF,TRBJ2-3,TRBD2,TRBV2,-
TGTGCCAGCAGCTTAGAAGGCCGCGCATACGAGCAGTACTTC,CASSLEGRAYEQYF,TRBJ2-7,-,TRBV11-2,many
TGTGCCAGCAGCGCTCAAGAGACCCAGTACTTC,CASSAQETQYF,TRBJ2-5,-,TRBV11-2,many
TGTGCCAGCAGCTTCGCCGACTCCCGATCCTACGAGCAGTACTTC,CASSFADSRSYEQYF,TRBJ2-7,-,TRBV5-4,many
TGTGCCAGCAGTTTCCAGGGGAGCGAAAAACTGTTTTTT,CASSFQGSEKLFF,TRBJ1-4,-,TRBV12-3/TRBV12-4,many
TGTGCCAGCAGCGTAACCCCCACAGGGGAGCGGGGCCCAAACATTCAGTACTTC,CASSVTPTGERGPNIQYF,TRBJ2-4,-,TRBV9,-
TGTGCCAGCAGCGACACAACCCGGGATAATTCACCCCTCCACTTT,CASSDTTRDNSPLHF,TRBJ1-6,-,TRBV7-9,many
TGTGCCAGCAGCAAATATTTAGGGCGGTTATATAGCAATCAGCCCCAGCATTTT,CASSKYLGRLYSNQPQHF,TRBJ1-5,-,TRBV21-1,many
TGTGCCAGCAGCTTAGAAGGCGGGGGACTGTTTTTT,CASSLEGGGLFF,TRBJ1-4,-,TRBV7-2,-
TGCAGTGCTAGTCCTGACCGGTGGGAGACCCAGTACTTC,CSASPDRWETQYF,TRBJ2-5,-,TRBV20-1,few
TGTGCCAGCAGTGAGGGACAGGGGCCCCCTCAGCATTTT,CASSEGQGPPQHF,TRBJ1-5,TRBD1,TRBV2,-
TGTGCCAGCTCACCATCGGTTGGGAGCTCCTACAATGAGCAGTTCTTC,CASSPSVGSSYNEQFF,TRBJ2-1,-,TRBV18,few
TGTGCCAGCAGCTACGGACAGGGAGGGACTGAAGCTTTCTTT,CASSYGQGGTEAFF,TRBJ1-1,TRBD1,TRBV7-9,many
TGTGCCAGCAGACCCCCCGTAGCGGGGGTGACGGATACGCAGTATTTT,CASRPPVAGVTDTQYF,TRBJ2-3,TRBD2,TRBV28,few
TGCGCCAGCAGCTCGGGACAGGGTGGCAATCAGCCCCAGCATTTT,CASSSGQGGNQPQHF,TRBJ1-5,TRBD1,TRBV5-1,many
TGTGCCAGCAGTTCATCCTGGGACAGGGTTTACAATGAGCAGTTCTTC,CASSSSWDRVYNEQFF,TRBJ2-1,TRBD1,TRBV6-2/TRBV6-3,few
TGTGCCAGCAGTTTCACTCCTCGAGGGGATGAGCAGTTCTTC,CASSFTPRGDEQFF,TRBJ2-1,-,TRBV27,few
TGTGCCAGCACGCGAGGGACAACCCCGAACACCGGGGAGCTGTTTTTT,CASTRGTTPNTGELFF,TRBJ2-2,-,TRBV7-2,many
TGTGCCAGCAGGAGGGGGGGGGATTCCATCCTCCACTTT,CASRRGGDSILHF,TRBJ1-6,-,TRBV7-6,-
TGTGCCAGCAGCCACGGAGAGACCCAGTACTTC,CASSHGETQYF,TRBJ2-5,-,TRBV6-2/TRBV6-3,many
TGTGCCAGCTCACCCCGGACAGGGGACCAGTGGGGCTTCTCTGGAAACACCATATATTTT,CASSPRTGDQWGFSGNTIYF,TRBJ1-3,TRBD1,TRBV18,many
TGCGCCAGCAGTCACGGAATAGCGGGGAGCACAGATACGCAGTATTTT,CASSHGIAGSTDTQYF,TRBJ2-3,TRBD2,TRBV10-1,many
TGTGCCAGCAGCTCCGACTCGACGGATACTGGAAACACCATATATTTT,CASSSDSTDTGNTIYF,TRBJ1-3,-,TRBV7-2,many
TGCAGTGCTAGATCTCGAATCGGGACAGCCTCCTACGAGCAGTACTTC,CSARSRIGTASYEQYF,TRBJ2-7,TRBD1,TRBV20-1,-
TGTGCCAGCAGTGAAGGGGCCTTTTACAATGAGCAGTTCTTC,CASSEGAFYNEQFF,TRBJ2-1,-,TRBV25-1,-
TGTGCCAGCAGTGAACAGACAGGGTTGGGAGAGACCCAGTACTTC,CASSEQTGLGETQYF,TRBJ2-5,TRBD1,TRBV25-1,-
TGTGCCAGCAGCTTATTCCCGGGACAGGGGAATGAAAAACTGTTTTTT,CASSLFPGQGNEKLFF,TRBJ1-4,TRBD1,TRBV7-6,many
TGTGCCAGCAGCTTATCGGATAGAAACACCATATATTTT,CASSLSDRNTIYF,TRBJ1-3,-,TRBV7-8,many
TGCAGTGCTAGGGGCTACAATGAGCAGTTCTTC,CSARGYNEQFF,TRBJ2-1,-,TRBV20-1,-